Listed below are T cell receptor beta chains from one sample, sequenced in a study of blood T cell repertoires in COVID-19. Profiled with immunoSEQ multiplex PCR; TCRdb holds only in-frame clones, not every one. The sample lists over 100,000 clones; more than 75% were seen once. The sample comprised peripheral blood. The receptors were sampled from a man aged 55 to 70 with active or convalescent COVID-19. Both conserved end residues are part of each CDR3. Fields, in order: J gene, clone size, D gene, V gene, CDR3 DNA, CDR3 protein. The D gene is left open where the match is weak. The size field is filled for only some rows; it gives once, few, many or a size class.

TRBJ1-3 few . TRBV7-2 TGTGCCAGCAGCTTAGCGAGCAGTCCGGGACAACTCTTCACCATATATTTT CASSLASSPGQLFTIYF
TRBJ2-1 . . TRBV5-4 TGTGCCAGCAGCTCCCGGGACTCCGGAAACAATGAGCAGTTCTTC CASSSRDSGNNEQFF
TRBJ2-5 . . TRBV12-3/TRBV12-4 TGTGCCAGCAGTTGGGACTCCCCGGGTGGCCAGTACTTC CASSWDSPGGQYF
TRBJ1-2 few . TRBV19 TGTGCCAGTAGCCTCGCCGGAGGTGGGAACTATGGCTACACCTTC CASSLAGGGNYGYTF
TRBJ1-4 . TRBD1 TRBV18 TGTGCCAGCTCCCTCCACAGGGGCGCAACTAATGAAAAACTGTTTTTT CASSLHRGATNEKLFF
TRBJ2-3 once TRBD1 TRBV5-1 TGCGCCAGCAGCTTGATAGGACAGGGGGCGCGGGGTACGCAGTATTTT CASSLIGQGARGTQYF
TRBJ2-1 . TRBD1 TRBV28 TGTGCCAGCAGTTTAAACAGGGGCTACAATGAGCAGTTCTTC CASSLNRGYNEQFF
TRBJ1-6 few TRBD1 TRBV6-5 TGTGCCAGCAGAACCAAACAGGGGGCCCTGTCACCCCTCCACTTT CASRTKQGALSPLHF
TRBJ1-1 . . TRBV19 TGTGCCAGTAAGAACAGGGCTGAAGCTTTCTTT CASKNRAEAFF
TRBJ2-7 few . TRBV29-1 TGCAGCGTACTCGCGGAGAAAGGCGAGCAGTACTTC CSVLAEKGEQYF
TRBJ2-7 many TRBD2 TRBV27 TGTGCCACCGGGACTAGCGGGAGCTACGAGCAGTACTTC CATGTSGSYEQYF
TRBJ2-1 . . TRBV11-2 TGTGCCAGCAGCTTACCGCCAGTATATGAGCAGTTCTTC CASSLPPVYEQFF
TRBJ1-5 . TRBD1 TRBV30 TGTGCCTGGAGTGCCCCCCGCAGGGGGCTTCAGCCCCAGCATTTT CAWSAPRRGLQPQHF
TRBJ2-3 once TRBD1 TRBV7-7 TGTGCCAGCAGCCAGACAGGGGTGAACACAGATACGCAGTATTTT CASSQTGVNTDTQYF
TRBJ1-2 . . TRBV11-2 TGTGCCAGCAGCTTAGAGGGGGCGTCTAACTATGGCTACACCTTC CASSLEGASNYGYTF
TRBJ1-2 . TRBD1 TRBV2 TGTGCCAGCAGTGTATCGACAGGGCTCTATGGCTACACCTTC CASSVSTGLYGYTF
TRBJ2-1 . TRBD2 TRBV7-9 TGTGCCAGCGGGCTAGCGGGAGGTTATGAGCAGTTCTTC CASGLAGGYEQFF
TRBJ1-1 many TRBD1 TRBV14 TGTGCCAGCAGCGGACAGGGTTCTGAAGCTTTCTTT CASSGQGSEAFF
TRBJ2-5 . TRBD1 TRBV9 TGTGCCAGCAGCGCCGAGGACAGGCCACAAGAGACCCAGTACTTC CASSAEDRPQETQYF
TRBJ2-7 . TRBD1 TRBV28 TGTGCCAGCAGTTTGACAGGGCGGTACGAGCAGTACTTC CASSLTGRYEQYF